The clone carrying this T cell receptor (beta chain) was counted at least ten times. The antigen is not known. These data are taken from a study of type 1 regulatory T cells. Whole-study context: This in vitro CD4 product, T-allo10, is enriched for Tr1 cells and alloantigen-specific.

This CDR3 is built from 15 residues. Per germline, CDR1 KGHSH and CDR2 LQKENI. V was clipped by 5 bases and J by 6 bases; unmatched bases: 10. TCRdb re-called the reads with MiXCR, one entry per CDR3 protein. The table has about 23,000 distinct CDR3 sequences, roughly 45% seen once. The specimen sequenced was cultured T cells, either the whole culture or a sorted T cell fraction (not recorded which). The rearrangement joins TRBV18 to TRBJ1-1; 9 bases match TRBD1. The receptor's source is a human donor in good health. The CDR3 DNA sequence: TGTGCCAGCTCAACATCCGGGACAGGGCCTGCTGAAGCTTTCTTT. The encoded protein is CASSTSGTGPAEAFF.